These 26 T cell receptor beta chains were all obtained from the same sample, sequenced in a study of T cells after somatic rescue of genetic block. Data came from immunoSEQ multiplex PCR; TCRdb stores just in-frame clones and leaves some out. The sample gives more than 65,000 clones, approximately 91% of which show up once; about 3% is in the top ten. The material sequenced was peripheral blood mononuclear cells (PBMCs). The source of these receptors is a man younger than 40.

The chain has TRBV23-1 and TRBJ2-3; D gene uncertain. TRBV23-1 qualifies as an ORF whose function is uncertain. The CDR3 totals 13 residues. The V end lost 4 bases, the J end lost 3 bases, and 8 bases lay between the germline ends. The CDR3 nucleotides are TGCGCCAGCAGTCGAGGCCTGACAGATACGCAGTATTTT. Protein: CASSRGLTDTQYF.

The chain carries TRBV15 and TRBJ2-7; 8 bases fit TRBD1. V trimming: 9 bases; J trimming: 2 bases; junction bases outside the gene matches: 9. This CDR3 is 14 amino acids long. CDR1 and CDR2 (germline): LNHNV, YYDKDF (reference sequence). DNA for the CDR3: TGTGCCACGCGCCCGGACAGGGTCCCCTACGAGCAGTACTTC. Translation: CATRPDRVPYEQYF.

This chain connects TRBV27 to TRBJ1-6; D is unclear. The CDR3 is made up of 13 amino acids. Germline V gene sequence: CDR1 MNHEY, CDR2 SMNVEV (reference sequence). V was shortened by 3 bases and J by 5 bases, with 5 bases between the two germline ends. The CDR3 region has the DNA TGTGCCAGCAGTTTCCGGAATAATTCACCCCTCCACTTT. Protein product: CASSFRNNSPLHF.

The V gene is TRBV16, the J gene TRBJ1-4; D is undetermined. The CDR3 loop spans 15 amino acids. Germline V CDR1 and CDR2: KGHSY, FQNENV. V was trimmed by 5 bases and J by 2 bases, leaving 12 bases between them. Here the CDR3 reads CASSINGVTNEKLFF. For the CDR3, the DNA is TGTGCCAGCAGCATAAACGGGGTGACTAATGAAAAACTGTTTTTT.

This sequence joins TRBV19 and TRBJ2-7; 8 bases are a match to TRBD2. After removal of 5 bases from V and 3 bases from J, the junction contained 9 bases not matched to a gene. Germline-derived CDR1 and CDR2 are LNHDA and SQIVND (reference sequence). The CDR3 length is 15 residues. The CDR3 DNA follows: TGTGCCAGTAGTCCCGGGGGGGGCAGGAACTACGAGCAGTACTTC. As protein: CASSPGGGRNYEQYF.

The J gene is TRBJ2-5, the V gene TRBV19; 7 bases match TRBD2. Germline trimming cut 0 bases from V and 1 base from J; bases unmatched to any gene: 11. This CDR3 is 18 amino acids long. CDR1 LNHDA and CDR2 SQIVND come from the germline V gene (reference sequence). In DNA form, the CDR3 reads TGTGCCAGTAGTATAGATCTAGCGGTTCCTACCCCCCAAGAGACCCAGTACTTC. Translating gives CASSIDLAVPTPQETQYF.

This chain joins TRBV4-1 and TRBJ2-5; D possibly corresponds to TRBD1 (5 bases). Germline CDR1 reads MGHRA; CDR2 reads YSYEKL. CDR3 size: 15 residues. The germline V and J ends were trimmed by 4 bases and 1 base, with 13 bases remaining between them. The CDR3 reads CASSPRQNFQETQYF. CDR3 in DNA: TGCGCCAGCAGCCCTCGACAGAACTTCCAAGAGACCCAGTACTTC.

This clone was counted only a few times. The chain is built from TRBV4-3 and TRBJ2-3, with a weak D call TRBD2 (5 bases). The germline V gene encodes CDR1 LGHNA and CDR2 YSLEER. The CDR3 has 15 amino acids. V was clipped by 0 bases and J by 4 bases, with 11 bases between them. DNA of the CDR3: TGCGCCAGCAGCCAAGATGTGGGGAGCCCAGATACGCAGTATTTT. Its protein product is CASSQDVGSPDTQYF.

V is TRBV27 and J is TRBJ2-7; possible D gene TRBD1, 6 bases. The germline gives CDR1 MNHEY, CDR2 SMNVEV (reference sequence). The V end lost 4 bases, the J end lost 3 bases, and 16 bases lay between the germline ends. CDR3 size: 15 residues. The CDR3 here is CASSSGAGYSYEQYF. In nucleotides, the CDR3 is TGTGCCAGCAGTTCAGGGGCAGGGTACAGCTACGAGCAGTACTTC.

The CDR3 DNA reads TGTGCCAGCTCACCAACGTCGGACAGAAGGAACACTGAAGCTTTCTTT. Its protein product is CASSPTSDRRNTEAFF. This rearrangement joins TRBV18 to TRBJ1-1; D may be TRBD1 (6 bases). V gave up 2 bases and J gave up 1 base, with 14 bases separating them. CDR1 is KGHSH and CDR2 is LQKENI in the germline V gene. CDR3 size: 16 residues.

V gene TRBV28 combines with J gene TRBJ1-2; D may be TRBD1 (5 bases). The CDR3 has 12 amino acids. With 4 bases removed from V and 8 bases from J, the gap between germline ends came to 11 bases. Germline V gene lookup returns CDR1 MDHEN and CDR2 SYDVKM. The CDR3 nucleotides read TGTGCCAGCAGTTGGGGGGGGTACGGCTACACCTTC. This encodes CASSWGGYGYTF.

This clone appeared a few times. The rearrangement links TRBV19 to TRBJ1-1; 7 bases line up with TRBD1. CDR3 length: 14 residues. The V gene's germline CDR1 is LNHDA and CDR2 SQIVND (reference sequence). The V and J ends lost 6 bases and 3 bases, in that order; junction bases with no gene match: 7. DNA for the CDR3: TGTGCCAGTAGAAAGCGACAGGGTCACACTGAAGCTTTCTTT. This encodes CASRKRQGHTEAFF. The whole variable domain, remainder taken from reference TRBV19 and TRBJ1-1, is DGGITQSPKYLFRKEGQNVTLSCEQNLNHDAMYWYRQDPGQGLRLIYYSQIVNDFQKGDIAEGYSVSREKKESFPLTVTSAQKNPTAFYLCASRKRQGHTEAFFGQGTRLTVV.

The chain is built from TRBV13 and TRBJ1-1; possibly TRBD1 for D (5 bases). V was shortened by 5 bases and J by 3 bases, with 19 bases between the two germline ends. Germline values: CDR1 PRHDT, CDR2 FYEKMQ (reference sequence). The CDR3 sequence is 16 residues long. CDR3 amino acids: CASSVLPGSGDTEAFF. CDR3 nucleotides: TGTGCCAGCAGCGTATTACCAGGGAGTGGGGACACTGAAGCTTTCTTT.

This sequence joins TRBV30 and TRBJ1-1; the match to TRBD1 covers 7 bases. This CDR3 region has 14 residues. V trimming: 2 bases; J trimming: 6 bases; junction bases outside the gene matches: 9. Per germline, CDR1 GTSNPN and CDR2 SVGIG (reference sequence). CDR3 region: CAWSRVRGYSEAFF. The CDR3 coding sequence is TGTGCCTGGAGTAGGGTCAGGGGGTACTCTGAAGCTTTCTTT.

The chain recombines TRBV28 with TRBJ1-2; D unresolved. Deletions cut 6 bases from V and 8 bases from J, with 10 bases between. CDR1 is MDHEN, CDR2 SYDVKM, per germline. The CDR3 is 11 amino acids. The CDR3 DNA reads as TGTGCCAGCAGCTCAGAGGGCGGCTACACCTTC. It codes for CASSSEGGYTF.

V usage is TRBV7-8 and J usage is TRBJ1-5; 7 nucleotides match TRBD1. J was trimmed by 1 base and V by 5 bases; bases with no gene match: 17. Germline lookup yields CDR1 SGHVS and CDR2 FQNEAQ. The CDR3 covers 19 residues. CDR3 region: CASSPLPRGAGQSNQPQHF. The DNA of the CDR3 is TGTGCCAGCAGCCCACTACCGAGGGGGGCGGGACAGAGCAATCAGCCCCAGCATTTT.

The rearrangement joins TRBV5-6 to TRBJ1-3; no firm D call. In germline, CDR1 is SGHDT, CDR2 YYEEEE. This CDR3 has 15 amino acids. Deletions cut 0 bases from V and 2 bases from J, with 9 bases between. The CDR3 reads CASSLARATGNTIYF. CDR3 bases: TGTGCCAGCAGCTTGGCCCGTGCGACTGGAAACACCATATATTTT.

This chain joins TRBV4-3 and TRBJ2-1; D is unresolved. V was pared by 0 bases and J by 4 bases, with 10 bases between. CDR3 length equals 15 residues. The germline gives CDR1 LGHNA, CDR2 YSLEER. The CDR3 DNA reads TGCGCCAGCAGCCAAGATGGCAATAGATACAATGAGCAGTTCTTC. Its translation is CASSQDGNRYNEQFF.

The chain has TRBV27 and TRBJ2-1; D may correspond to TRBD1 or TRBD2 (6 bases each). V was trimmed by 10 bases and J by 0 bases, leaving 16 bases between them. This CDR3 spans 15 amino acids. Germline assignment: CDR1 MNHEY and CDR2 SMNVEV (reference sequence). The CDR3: CATHSRGVSYNEQFF. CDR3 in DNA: TGTGCCACGCACAGTAGGGGGGTCTCCTACAATGAGCAGTTCTTC.

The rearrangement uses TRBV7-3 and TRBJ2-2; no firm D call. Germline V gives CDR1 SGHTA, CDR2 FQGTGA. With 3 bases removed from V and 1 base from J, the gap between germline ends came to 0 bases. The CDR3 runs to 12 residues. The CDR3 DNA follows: TGTGCCAGCAGCTTGAACACCGGGGAGCTGTTTTTT. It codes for CASSLNTGELFF.

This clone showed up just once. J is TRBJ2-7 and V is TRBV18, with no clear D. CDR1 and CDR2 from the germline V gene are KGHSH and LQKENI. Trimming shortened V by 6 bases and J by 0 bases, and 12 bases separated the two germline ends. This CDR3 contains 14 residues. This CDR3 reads CASSLRQDSYEQYF. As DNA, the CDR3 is TGTGCCAGCTCTCTAAGGCAGGACTCCTACGAGCAGTACTTC. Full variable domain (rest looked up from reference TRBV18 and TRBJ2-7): NAGVMQNPRHLVRRRGQEARLRCSPMKGHSHVYWYRQLPEEGLKFMVYLQKENIIDESGMPKERFSAEFPKEGPSILRIQQVVRGDSAAYFCASSLRQDSYEQYFGPGTRLTVT.

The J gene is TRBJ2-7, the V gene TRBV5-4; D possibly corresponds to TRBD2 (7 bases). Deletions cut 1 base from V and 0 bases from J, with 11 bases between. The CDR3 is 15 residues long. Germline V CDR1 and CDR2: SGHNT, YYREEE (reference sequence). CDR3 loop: CASSLWGGRSYEQYF. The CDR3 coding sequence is TGTGCCAGCAGCTTGTGGGGGGGCCGCTCCTACGAGCAGTACTTC.

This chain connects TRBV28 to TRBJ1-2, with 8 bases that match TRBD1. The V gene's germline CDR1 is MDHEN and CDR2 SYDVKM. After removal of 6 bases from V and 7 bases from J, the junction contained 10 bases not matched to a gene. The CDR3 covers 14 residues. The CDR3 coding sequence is TGTGCCAGCAGGATCGGGCAGGGGGCTTTTGGCTACACCTTC. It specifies CASRIGQGAFGYTF.

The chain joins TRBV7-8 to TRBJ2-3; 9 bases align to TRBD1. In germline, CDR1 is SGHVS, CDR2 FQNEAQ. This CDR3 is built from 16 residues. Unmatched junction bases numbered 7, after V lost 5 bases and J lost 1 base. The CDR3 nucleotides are TGTGCCAGCAGCGTAGACAGGGGGTATGGCACAGATACGCAGTATTTT. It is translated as CASSVDRGYGTDTQYF.

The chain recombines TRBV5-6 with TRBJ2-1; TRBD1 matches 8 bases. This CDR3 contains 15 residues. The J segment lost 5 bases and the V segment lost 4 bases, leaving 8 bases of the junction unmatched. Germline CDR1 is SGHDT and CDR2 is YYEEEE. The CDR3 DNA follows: TGTGCCAGCAGCCCCGACAGGGGAATTCACAATGAGCAGTTCTTC. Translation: CASSPDRGIHNEQFF.

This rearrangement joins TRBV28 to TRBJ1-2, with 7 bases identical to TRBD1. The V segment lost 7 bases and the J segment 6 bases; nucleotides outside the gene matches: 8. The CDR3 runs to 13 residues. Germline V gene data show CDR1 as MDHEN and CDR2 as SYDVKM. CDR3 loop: CASTTPGGNGYTF. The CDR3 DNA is TGTGCCAGCACCACCCCAGGGGGTAATGGCTACACCTTC.